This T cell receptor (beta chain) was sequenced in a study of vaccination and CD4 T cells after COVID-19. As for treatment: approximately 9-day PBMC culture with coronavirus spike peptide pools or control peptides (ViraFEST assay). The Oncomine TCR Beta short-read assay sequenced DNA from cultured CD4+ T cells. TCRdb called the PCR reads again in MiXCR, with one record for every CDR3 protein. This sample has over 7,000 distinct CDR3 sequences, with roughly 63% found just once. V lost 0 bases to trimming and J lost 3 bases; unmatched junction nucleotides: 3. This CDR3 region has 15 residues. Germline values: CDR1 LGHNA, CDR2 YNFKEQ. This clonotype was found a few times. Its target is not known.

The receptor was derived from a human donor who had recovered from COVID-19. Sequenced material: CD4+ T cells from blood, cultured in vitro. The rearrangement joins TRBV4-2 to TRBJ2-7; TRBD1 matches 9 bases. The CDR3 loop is CASSQDPTGGYEQYF. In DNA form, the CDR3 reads TGTGCCAGCAGCCAAGATCCGACAGGGGGCTACGAGCAGTACTTC.